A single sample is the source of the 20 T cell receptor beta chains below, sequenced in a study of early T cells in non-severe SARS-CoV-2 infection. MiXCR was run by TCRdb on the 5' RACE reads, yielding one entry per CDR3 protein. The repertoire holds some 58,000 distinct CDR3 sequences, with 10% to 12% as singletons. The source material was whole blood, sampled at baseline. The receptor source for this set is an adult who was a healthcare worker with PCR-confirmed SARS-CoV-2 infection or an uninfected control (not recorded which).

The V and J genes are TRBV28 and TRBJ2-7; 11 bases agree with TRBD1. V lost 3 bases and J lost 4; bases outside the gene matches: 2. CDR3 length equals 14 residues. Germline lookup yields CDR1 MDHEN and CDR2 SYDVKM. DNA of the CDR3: TGTGCCAGCAGTTTCCGGGACAGGGGGTACGAGCAGTACTTC. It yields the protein CASSFRDRGYEQYF.

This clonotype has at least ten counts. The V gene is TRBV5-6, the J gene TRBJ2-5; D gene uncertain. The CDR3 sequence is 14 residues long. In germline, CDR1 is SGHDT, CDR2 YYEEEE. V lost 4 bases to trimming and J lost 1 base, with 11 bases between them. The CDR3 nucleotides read TGTGCCAGCAGCACCGCGCGGTCCCAAGAGACCCAGTACTTC. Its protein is CASSTARSQETQYF.

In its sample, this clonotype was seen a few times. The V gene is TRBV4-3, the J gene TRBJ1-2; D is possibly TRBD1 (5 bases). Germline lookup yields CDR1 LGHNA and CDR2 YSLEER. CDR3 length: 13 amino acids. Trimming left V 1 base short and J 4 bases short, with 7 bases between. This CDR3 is CASSQAGTYGYTF. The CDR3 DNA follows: TGCGCCAGCAGCCAAGCAGGGACCTATGGCTACACCTTC.

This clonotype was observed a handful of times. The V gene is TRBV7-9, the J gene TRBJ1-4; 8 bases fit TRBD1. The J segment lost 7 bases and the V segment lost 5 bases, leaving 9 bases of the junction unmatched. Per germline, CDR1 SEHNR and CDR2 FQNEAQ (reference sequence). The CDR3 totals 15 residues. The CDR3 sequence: CASSKPAGGSEKLFF. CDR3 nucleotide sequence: TGTGCCAGCAGCAAACCGGCAGGGGGCTCTGAAAAACTGTTTTTT.

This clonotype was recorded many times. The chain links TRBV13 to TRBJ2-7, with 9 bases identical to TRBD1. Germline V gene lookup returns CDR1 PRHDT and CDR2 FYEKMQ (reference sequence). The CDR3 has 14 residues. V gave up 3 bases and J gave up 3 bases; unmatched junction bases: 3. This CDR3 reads CASSFTGGFYEQYF. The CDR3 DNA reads TGTGCCAGCAGCTTTACAGGGGGCTTCTACGAGCAGTACTTC.

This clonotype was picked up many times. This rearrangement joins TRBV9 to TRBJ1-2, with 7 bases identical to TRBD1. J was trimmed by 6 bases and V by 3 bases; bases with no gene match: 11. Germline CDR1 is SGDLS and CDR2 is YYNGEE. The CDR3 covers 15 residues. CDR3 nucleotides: TGTGCCAGCAGCGCCCGTACGGGACAGTATCATGGCTACACCTTC. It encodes CASSARTGQYHGYTF.

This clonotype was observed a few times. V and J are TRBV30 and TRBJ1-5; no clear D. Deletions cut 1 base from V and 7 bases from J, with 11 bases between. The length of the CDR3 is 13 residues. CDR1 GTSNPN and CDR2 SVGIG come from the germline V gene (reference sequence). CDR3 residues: CAWSGHQTQPQHF. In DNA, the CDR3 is TGTGCCTGGAGTGGACACCAGACCCAGCCCCAGCATTTT.

CDR3 in DNA: TGTGCCAGCAGTTACGAGCCGGGGGGATCCTACGAGCAGTACTTC. This translates into CASSYEPGGSYEQYF. The chain is built from TRBV6-5 and TRBJ2-7; 7 bases align to TRBD2. With 2 bases clipped from V and 1 base from J, the junction kept 5 bases outside the gene matches. The CDR3 has 15 amino acids. CDR1 is MNHEY and CDR2 is SVGAGI in the germline V gene.

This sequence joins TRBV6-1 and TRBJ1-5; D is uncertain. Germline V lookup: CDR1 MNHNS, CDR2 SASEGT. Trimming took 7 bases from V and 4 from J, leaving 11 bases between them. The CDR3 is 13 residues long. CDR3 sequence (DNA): TGTGCCAGCACCGCCTATTGGAATCAGCCCCAGCATTTT. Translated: CASTAYWNQPQHF.

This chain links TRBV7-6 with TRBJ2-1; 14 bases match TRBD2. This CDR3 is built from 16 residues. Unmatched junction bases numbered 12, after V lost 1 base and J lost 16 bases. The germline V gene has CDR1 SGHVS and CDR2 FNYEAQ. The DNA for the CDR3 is TGTGCCAGCAGCTTAGACCCCGGGACTAGCGGGGGCCGACGATTCTTC. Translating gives CASSLDPGTSGGRRFF.

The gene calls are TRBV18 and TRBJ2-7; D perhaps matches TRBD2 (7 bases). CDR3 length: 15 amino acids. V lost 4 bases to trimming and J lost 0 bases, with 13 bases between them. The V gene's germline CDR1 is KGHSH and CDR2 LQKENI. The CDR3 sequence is CASSQQGGSSYEQYF. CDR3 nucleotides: TGTGCCAGCTCACAACAGGGAGGGTCCTCCTACGAGCAGTACTTC.

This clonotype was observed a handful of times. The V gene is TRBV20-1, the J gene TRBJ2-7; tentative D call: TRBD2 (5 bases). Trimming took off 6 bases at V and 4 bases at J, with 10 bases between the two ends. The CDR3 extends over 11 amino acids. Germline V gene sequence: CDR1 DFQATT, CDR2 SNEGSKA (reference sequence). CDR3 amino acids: CSARAEYEQYF. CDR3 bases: TGCAGTGCGCGGGCCGAGTACGAGCAGTACTTC.

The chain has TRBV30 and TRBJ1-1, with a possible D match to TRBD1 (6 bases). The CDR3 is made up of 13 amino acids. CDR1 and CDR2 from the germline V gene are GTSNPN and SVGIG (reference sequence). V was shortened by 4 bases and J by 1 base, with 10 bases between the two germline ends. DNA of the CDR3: TGTGCCTGGACCAAACAGGGGAACACTGAAGCTTTCTTT. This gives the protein CAWTKQGNTEAFF.

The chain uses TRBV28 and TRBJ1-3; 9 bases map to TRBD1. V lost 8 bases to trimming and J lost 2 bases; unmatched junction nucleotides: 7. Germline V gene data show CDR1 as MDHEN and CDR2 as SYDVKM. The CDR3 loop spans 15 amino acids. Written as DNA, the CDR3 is TGTGCCAGCGGAATCCGGGACAGGGCTGGAAACACCATATATTTT. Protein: CASGIRDRAGNTIYF.

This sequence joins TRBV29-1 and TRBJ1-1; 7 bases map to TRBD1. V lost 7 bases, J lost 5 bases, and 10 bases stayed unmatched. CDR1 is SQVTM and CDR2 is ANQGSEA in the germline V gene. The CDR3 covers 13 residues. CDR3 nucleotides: TGCAGCGCAGAAGTGGCAGGGGGGACTGAAGCTTTCTTT. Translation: CSAEVAGGTEAFF.

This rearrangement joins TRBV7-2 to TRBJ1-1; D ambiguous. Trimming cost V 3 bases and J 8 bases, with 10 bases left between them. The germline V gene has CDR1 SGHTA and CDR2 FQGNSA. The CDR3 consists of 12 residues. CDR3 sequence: CASSFGPREAFF. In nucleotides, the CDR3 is TGTGCCAGCAGCTTCGGGCCGCGGGAAGCTTTCTTT.

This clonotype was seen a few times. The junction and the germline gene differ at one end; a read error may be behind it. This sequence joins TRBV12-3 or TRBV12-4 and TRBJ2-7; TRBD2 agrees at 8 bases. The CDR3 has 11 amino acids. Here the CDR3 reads CASSSGGVRSF. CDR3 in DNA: TGTGCCAGCAGTTCCGGGGGGGTCCGGAGCTTC.

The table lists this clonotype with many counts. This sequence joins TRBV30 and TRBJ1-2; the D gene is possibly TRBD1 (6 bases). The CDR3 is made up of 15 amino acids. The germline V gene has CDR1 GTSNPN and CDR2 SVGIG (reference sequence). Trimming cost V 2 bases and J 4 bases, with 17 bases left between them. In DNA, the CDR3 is TGTGCCTGGAGTAAGACAGGCCAACTCATCTATGGCTACACCTTC. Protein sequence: CAWSKTGQLIYGYTF.

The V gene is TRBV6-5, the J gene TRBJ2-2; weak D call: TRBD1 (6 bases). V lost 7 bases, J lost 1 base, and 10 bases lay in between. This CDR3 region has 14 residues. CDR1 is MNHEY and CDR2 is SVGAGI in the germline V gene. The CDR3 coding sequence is TGTGCCAGCACTAAAGGGGGGAACACCGGGGAGCTGTTTTTT. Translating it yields CASTKGGNTGELFF.

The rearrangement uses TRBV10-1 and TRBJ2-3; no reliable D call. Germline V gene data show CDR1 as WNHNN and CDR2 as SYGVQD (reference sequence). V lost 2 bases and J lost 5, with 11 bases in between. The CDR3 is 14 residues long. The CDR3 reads CASSERLAVDTQYF. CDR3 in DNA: TGCGCCAGCAGTGAGAGGTTAGCAGTAGATACGCAGTATTTT.